Here is one T cell receptor beta chain with its context. Deletions cut 4 bases from V and 7 bases from J, with 14 bases between. The CDR3 contains 14 residues. Germline V gene data show CDR1 as SNHLY and CDR2 as FYNNEI. The sample comes from a study of blood T cells in healthy people across ages. Together with a sample-barcoded 5' primer, a J-beta primer mix was included in a second PCR lasting about 7 to 12 cycles. MiXCR, run by TCRdb on the 5' RACE reads, gives a single entry per CDR3 protein. The sample has approximately 1.5 million distinct CDR3 sequences; 30% to 40% are singletons. The chain carries TRBV2 and TRBJ2-1; weak D call: TRBD2 (5 bases). This sequence was found in a woman in her 30s in good health. The sample taken for sequencing was blood. The CDR3 is CASSGARGWNEQFF. The CDR3 DNA reads as TGTGCCAGCAGTGGGGCTAGAGGGTGGAATGAGCAGTTCTTC.